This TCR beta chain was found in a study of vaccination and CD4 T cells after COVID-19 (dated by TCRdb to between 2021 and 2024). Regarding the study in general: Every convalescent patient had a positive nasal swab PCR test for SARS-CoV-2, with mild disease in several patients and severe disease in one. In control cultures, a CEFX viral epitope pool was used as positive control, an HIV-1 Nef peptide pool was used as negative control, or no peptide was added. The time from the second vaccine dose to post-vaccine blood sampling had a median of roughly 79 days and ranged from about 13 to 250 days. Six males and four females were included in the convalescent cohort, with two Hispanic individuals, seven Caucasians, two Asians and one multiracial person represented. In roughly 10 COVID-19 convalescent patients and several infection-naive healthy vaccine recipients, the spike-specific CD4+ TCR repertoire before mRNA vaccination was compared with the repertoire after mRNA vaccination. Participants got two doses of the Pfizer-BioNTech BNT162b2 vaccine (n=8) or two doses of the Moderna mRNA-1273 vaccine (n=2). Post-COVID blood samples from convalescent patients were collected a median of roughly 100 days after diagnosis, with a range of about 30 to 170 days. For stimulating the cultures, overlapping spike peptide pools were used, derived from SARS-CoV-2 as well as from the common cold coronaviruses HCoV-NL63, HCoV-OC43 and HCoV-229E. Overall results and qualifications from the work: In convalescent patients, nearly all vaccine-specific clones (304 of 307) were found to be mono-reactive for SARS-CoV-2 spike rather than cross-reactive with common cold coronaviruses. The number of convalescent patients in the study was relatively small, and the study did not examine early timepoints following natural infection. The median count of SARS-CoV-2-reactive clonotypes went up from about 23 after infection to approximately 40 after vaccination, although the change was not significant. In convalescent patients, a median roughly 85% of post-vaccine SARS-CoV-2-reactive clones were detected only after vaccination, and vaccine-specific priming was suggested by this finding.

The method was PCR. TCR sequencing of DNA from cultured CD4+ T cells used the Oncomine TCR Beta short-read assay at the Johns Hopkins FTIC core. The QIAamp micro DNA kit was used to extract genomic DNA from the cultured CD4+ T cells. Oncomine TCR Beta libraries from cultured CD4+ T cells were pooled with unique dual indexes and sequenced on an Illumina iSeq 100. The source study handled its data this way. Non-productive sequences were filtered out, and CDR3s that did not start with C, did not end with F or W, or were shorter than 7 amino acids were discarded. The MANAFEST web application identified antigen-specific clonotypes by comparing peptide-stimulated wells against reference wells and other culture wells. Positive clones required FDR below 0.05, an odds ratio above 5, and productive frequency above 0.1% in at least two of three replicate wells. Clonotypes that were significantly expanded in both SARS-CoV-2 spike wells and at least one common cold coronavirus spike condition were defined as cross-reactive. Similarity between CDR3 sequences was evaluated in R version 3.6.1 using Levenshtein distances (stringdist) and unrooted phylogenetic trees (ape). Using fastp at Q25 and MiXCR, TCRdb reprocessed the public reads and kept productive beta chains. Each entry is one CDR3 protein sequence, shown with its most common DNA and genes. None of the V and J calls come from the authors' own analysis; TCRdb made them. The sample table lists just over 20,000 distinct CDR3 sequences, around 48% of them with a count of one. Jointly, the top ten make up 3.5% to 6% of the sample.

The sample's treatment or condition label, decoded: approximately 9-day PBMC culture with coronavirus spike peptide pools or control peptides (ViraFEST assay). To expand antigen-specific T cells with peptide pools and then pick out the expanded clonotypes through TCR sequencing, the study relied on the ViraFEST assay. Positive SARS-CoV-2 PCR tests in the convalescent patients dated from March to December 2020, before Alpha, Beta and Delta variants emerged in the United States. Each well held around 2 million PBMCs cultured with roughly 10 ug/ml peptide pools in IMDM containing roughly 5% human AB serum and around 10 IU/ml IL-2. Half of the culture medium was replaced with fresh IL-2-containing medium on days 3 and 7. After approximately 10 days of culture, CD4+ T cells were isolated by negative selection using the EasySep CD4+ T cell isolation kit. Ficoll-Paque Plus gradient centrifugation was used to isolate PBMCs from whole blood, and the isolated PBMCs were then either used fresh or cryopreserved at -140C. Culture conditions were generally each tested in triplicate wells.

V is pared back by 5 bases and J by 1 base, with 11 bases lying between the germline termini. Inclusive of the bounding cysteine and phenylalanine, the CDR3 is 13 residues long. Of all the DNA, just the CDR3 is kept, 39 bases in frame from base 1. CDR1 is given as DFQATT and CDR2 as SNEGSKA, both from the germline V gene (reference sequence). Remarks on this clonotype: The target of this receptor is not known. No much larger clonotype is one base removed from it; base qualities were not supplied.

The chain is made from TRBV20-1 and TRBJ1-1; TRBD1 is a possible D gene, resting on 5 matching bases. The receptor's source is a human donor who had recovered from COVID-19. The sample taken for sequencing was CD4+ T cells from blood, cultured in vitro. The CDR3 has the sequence CSAEQGSNTEAFF. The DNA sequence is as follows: TGCAGTGCTGAGCAGGGTTCGAACACTGAAGCTTTCTTT.